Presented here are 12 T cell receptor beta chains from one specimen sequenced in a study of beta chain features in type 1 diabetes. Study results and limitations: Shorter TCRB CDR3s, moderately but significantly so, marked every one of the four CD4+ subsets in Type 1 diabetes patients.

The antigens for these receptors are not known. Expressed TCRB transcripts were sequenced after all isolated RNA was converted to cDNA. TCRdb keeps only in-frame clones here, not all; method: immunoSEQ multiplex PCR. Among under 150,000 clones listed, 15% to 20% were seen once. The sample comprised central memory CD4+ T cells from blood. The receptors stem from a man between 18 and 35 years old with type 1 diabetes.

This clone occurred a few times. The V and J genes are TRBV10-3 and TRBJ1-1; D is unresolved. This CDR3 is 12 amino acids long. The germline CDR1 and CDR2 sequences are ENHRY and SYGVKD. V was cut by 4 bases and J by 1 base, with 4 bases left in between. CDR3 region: CAISVGNTEAFF. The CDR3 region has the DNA TGTGCCATCAGTGTTGGGAACACTGAAGCTTTCTTT.

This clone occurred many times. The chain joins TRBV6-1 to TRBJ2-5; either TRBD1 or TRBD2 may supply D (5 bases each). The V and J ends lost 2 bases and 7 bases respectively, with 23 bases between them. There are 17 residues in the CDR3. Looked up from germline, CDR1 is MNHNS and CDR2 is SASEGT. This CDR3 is CASSEIEWEGALATQYF. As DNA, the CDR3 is TGTGCCAGCAGTGAAATTGAATGGGAAGGGGCCCTAGCGACCCAGTACTTC.

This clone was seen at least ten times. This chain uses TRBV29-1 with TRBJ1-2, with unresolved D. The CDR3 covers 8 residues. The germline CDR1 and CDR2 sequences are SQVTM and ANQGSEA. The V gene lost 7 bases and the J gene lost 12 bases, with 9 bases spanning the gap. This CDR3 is CSGKGNTF. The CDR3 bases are TGCAGCGGGAAGGGAAACACCTTC.

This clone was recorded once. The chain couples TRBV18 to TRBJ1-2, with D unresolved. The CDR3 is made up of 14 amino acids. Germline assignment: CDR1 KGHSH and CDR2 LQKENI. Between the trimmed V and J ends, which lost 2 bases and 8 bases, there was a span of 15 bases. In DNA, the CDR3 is TGTGCCAGCTCACCAGATTACGAGGAATGGGGCTACACCTTC. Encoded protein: CASSPDYEEWGYTF.

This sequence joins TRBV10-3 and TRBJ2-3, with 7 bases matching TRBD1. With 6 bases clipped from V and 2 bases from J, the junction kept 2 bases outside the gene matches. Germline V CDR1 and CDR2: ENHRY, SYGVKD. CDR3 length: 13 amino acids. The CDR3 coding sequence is TGTGCCATCAGCGGACAGGACACAGATACGCAGTATTTT. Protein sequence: CAISGQDTDTQYF.

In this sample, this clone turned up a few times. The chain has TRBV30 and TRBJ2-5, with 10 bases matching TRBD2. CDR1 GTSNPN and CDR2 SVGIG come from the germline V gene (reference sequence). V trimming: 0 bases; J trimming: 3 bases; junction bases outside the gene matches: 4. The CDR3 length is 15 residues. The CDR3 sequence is CAWSVGLADKETQYF. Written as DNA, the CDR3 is TGTGCCTGGAGTGTCGGACTAGCGGATAAAGAGACCCAGTACTTC. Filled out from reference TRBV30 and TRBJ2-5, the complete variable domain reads SQTIHQWPATLVQPVGSPLSLECTVEGTSNPNLYWYRQAAGRGLQLLFYSVGIGQISSEVPQNLSASRPQDRQFILSSKKLLLSDSGFYLCAWSVGLADKETQYFGPGTRLLVL.

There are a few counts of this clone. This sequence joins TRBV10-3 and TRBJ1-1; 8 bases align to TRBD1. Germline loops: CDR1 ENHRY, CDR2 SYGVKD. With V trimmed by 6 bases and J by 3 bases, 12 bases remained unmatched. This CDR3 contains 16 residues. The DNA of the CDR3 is TGTGCCATCAGGGCAAACCCCTCGACAGGGGACACTGAAGCTTTCTTT. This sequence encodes CAIRANPSTGDTEAFF.

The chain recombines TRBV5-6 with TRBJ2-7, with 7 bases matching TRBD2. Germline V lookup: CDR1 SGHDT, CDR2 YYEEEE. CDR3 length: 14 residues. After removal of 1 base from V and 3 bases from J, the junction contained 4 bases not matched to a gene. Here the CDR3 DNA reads TGTGCCAGCAGCTTGCTCGGCGGGGGCTACGAGCAGTACTTC. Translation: CASSLLGGGYEQYF.

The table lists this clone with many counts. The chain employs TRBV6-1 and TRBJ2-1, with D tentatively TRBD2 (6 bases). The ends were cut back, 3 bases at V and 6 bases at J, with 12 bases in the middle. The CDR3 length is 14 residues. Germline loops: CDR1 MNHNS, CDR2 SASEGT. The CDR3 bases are TGTGCCAGCAGTGAGCGCCGGGACTCCAATGAGCAGTTCTTC. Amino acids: CASSERRDSNEQFF.

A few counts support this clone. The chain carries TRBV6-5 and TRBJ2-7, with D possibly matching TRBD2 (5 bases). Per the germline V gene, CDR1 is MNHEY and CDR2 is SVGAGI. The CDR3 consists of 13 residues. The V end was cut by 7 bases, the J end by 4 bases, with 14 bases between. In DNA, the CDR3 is TGTGCCAGCAAGAACCGGGAAGGTTACGAGCAGTACTTC. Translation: CASKNREGYEQYF.

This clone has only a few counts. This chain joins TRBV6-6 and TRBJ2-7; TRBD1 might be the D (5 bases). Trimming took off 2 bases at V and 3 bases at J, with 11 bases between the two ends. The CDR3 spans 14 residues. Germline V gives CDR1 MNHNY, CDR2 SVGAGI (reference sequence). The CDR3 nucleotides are TGTGCCAGCAGTTACAACTATGACAGCTACGAGCAGTACTTC. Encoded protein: CASSYNYDSYEQYF.

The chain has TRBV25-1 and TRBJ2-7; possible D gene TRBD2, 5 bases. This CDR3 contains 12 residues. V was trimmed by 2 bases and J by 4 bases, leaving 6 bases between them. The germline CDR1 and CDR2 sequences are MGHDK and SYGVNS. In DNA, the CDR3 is TGTGCCAGCAGTGAACGGGAATACGAGCAGTACTTC. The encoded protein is CASSEREYEQYF.